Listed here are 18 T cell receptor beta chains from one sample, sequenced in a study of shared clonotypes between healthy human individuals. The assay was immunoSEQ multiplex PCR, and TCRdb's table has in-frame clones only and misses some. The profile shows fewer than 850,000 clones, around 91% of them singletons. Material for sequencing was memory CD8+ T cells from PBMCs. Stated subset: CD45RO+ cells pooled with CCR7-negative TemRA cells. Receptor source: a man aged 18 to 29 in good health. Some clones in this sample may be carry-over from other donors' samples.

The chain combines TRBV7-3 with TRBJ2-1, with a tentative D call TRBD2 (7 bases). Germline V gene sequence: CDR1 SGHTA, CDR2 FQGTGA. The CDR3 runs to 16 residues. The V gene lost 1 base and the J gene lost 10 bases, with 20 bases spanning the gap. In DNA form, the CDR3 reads TGTGCCAGCAGCTTAATAGGGGGAGGGCCCCTCGGGGAGCAGTTCTTC. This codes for CASSLIGGGPLGEQFF.

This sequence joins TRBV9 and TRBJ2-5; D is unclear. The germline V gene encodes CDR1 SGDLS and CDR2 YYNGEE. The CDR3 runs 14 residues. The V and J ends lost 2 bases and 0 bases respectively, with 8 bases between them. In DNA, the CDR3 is TGTGCCAGCAGCGTCGGACGGAACCAAGAGACCCAGTACTTC. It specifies CASSVGRNQETQYF. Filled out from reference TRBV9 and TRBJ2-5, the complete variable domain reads DSGVTQTPKHLITATGQRVTLRCSPRSGDLSVYWYQQSLDQGLQFLIQYYNGEERAKGNILERFSAQQFPDLHSELNLSSLELGDSALYFCASSVGRNQETQYFGPGTRLLVL.

The CDR3 protein is CASRFWGQQDTQYF. CDR3 DNA sequence: TGCGCCAGCAGATTTTGGGGACAACAAGATACGCAGTATTTT. This chain connects TRBV5-1 to TRBJ2-3; possible D gene TRBD1, 6 bases. CDR1 and CDR2 (germline): SGHRS, YFSETQ. Between the trimmed V and J ends, which lost 5 bases and 5 bases, there was a span of 15 bases. This CDR3 has 14 residues.

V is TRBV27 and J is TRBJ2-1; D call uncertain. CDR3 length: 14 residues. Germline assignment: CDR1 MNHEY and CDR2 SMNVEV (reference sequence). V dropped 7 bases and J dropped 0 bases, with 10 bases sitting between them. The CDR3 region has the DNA TGTGCCAGCACCGGTTCTAGCTCCTACAATGAGCAGTTCTTC. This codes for CASTGSSSYNEQFF.

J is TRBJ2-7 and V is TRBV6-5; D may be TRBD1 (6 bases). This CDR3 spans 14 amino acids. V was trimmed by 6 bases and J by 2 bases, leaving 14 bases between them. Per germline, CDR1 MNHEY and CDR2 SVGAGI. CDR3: CASRLWQGTYEQYF. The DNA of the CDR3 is TGTGCCAGCAGACTCTGGCAGGGGACCTACGAGCAGTACTTC.

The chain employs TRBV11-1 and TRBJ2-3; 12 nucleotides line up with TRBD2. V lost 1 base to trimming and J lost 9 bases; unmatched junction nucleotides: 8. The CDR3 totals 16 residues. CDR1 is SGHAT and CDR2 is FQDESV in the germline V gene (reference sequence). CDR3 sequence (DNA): TGTGCCAGCAGCTTAGAGGCTAGCGGGAGGGCCAAGACGCAGTATTTT. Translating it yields CASSLEASGRAKTQYF.

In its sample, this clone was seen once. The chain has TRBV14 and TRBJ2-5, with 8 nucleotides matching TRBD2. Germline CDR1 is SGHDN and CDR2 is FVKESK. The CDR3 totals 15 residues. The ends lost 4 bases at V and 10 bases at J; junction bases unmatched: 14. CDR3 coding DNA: TGTGCCAGCAGCCCGCTAGCGGGCGTACGCCGAGGCCAGTACTTC. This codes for CASSPLAGVRRGQYF.

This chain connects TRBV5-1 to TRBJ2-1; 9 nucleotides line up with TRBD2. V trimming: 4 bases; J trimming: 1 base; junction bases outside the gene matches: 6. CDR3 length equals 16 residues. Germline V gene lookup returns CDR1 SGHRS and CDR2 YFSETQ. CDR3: CASSLAAGGSYNEQFF. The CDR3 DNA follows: TGCGCCAGCAGCCTCGCGGCGGGAGGGTCCTACAATGAGCAGTTCTTC. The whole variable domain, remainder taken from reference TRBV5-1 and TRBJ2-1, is KAGVTQTPRYLIKTRGQQVTLSCSPISGHRSVSWYQQTPGQGLQFLFEYFSETQRNKGNFPGRFSGRQFSNSRSEMNVSTLELGDSALYLCASSLAAGGSYNEQFFGPGTRLTVL.

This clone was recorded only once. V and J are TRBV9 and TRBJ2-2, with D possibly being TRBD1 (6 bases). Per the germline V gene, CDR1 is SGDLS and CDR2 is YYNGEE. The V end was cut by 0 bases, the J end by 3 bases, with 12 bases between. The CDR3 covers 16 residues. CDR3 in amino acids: CASSVGLQGDTGELFF. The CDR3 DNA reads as TGTGCCAGCAGCGTAGGGTTACAGGGAGACACCGGGGAGCTGTTTTTT.

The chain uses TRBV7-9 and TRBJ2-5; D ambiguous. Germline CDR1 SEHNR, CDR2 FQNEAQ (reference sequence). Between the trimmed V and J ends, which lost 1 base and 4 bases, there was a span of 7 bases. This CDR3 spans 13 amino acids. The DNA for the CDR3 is TGTGCCAGCAGCTTAGGGATACGAGAGACCCAGTACTTC. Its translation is CASSLGIRETQYF.

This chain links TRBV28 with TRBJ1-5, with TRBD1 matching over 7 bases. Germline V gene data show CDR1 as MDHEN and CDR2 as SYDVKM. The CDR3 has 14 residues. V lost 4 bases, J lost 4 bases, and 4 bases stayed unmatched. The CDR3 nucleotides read TGTGCCAGCAGTTACCTGACAGGGAATCAGCCCCAGCATTTT. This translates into CASSYLTGNQPQHF.

The CDR3 DNA is TGTGCCAGCAGCCAAGACTGGGGGGCAGTAGAGTTCTTC. It translates to CASSQDWGAVEFF. The chain has TRBV14 and TRBJ2-1, with D possibly being TRBD1 or TRBD2 (6 bases each). V shed 0 bases and J shed 14 bases, with 14 bases lying between them. CDR3 size: 13 residues. Germline values: CDR1 SGHDN, CDR2 FVKESK.

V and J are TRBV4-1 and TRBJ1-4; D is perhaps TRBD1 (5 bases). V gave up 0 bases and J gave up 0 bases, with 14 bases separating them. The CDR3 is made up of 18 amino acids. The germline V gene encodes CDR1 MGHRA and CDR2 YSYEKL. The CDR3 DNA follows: TGCGCCAGCAGCCAAGATGTGGGGGTTGTTGCAACTAATGAAAAACTGTTTTTT. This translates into CASSQDVGVVATNEKLFF.

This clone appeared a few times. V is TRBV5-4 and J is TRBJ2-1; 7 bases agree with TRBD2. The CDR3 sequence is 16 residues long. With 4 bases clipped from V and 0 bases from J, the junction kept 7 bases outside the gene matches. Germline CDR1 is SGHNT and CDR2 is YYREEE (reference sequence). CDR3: CASSPSRGSSYNEQFF. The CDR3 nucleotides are TGTGCCAGCAGCCCCTCGCGGGGGAGCTCCTACAATGAGCAGTTCTTC.

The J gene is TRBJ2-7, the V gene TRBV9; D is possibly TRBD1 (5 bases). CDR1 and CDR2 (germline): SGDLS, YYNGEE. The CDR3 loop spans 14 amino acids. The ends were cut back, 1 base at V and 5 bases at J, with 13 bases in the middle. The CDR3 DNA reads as TGTGCCAGCAGCGTATCCCCCAGGGAAGACGAGCAGTACTTC. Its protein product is CASSVSPREDEQYF.

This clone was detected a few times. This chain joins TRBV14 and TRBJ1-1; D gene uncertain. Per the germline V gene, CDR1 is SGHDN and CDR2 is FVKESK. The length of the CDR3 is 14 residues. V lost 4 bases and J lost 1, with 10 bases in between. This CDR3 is CASSLRHGNTEAFF. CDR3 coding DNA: TGTGCCAGCAGCCTCCGACATGGGAACACTGAAGCTTTCTTT.

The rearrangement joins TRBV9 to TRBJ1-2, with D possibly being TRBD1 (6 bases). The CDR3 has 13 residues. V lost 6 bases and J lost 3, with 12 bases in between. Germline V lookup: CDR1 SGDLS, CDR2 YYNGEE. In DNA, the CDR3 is TGTGCCAGCACACCAAGGGGGTACTATGGCTACACCTTC. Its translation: CASTPRGYYGYTF.

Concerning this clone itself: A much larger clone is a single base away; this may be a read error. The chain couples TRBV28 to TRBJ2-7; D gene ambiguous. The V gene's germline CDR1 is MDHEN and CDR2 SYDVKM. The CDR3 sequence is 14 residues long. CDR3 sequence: CVSRSSRTTYEQYF. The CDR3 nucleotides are TGTGTCAGCAGGTCGAGCAGGACCACCTACGAGCAGTACTTC. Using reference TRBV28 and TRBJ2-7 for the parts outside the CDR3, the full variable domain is DVKVTQSSRYLVKRTGEKVFLECVQDMDHENMFWYRQDPGLGLRLIYFSYDVKMKEKGDIPEGYSVSREKKERFSLILESASTNQTSMYLCVSRSSRTTYEQYFGPGTRLTVT.